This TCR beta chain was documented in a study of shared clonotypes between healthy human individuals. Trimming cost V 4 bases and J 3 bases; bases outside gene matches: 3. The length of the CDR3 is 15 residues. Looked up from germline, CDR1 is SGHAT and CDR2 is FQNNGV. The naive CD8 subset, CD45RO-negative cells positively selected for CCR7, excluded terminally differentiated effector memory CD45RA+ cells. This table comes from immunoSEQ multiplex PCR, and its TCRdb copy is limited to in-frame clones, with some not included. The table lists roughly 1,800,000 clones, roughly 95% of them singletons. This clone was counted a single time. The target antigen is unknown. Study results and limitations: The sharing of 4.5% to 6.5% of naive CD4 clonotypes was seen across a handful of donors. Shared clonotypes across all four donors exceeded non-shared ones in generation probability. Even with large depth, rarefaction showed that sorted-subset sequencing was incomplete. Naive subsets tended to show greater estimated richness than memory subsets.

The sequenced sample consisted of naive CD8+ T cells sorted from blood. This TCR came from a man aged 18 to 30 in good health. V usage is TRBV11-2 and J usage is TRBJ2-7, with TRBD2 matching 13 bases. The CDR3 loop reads CASSYGLAGVYEQYF. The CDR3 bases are TGTGCCAGCAGCTATGGACTAGCGGGAGTCTACGAGCAGTACTTC. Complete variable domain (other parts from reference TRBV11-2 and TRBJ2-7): EAGVAQSPRYKIIEKRQSVAFWCNPISGHATLYWYQQILGQGPKLLIQFQNNGVVDDSQLPKDRFSAERLKGVDSTLKIQPAKLEDSAVYLCASSYGLAGVYEQYFGPGTRLTVT.